This entry lists 9 T cell receptor beta chains sequenced from one sample in a study of breast tumors, draining lymph nodes, adjacent tissues. Samples came from axillary lymph nodes draining the breast cancer. TCRdb ran MiXCR on the multiplex PCR reads and lists one entry per CDR3 protein. The data contain 200,000 or so distinct CDR3 sequences, approximately 31% of them singletons. What was sequenced was axillary lymph node tissue. The receptors originated from a female donor with breast cancer. Some clones in this sample may be carry-over from other donors' samples.

This clonotype occurred many times. The chain has TRBV7-9 and TRBJ1-6; 10 bases are shared with TRBD1. Looked up from germline, CDR1 is SEHNR and CDR2 is FQNEAQ (reference sequence). The CDR3 length is 16 residues. V gave up 4 bases and J gave up 3 bases; unmatched junction bases: 3. CDR3 region: CASSSGQGFYNSPLHF. Here the CDR3 DNA reads TGTGCCAGCAGCTCGGGACAGGGGTTCTATAATTCACCCCTCCACTTT.

The chain is built from TRBV3-2 and TRBJ1-2. TRBV3-2 is designated a pseudogene. The CDR3 spans 14 residues. In DNA, the CDR3 is TGTGCCAGCAGCCAGGTTCGAGGTTTCTATGGCTACACCTTC. This sequence encodes CASSQVRGFYGYTF.

V gene TRBV11-2 combines with J gene TRBJ2-2; a weak D match, TRBD2 (6 bases). V lost 5 bases and J 4 bases, leaving 20 bases between the germline ends. Germline V gene sequence: CDR1 SGHAT, CDR2 FQNNGV. This CDR3 region has 17 residues. The CDR3 DNA reads as TGTGCCAGCAGCCAAGATAGGCTAGCGAGGAGCACCGGGGAGCTGTTTTTT. It is translated as CASSQDRLARSTGELFF.

This clonotype was seen more than once but under ten times. The V and J genes are TRBV6-5 and TRBJ1-5, with D uncertain. V dropped 5 bases and J dropped 4 bases, with 12 bases sitting between them. The CDR3 has 14 residues. Germline lookup yields CDR1 MNHEY and CDR2 SVGAGI. CDR3 loop: CASSPPGGNQPQHF. The CDR3 coding sequence is TGTGCCAGCAGTCCCCCAGGAGGTAATCAGCCCCAGCATTTT.

This clonotype was found many times. The CDR3 here is CASLPRSGGFPTQYF. In DNA, the CDR3 is TGTGCCAGCCTCCCGCGCTCGGGAGGTTTCCCTACGCAGTATTTT. The V and J genes are TRBV7-9 and TRBJ2-3, with 7 bases identical to TRBD2. The CDR3 is 15 residues long. V dropped 8 bases and J dropped 8; count of bases not matched to a gene: 16. Germline V gives CDR1 SEHNR, CDR2 FQNEAQ (reference sequence).

The CDR3 region has the DNA TGTGCCAGCAGCCAAGAGTCGTCACCCCAATCCTACGAGCAGTACTTC. Residues: CASSQESSPQSYEQYF. This chain connects TRBV4-2 to TRBJ2-7, with D uncertain. The germline V and J ends were trimmed by 0 bases and 1 base, with 13 bases remaining between them. Germline-derived CDR1 and CDR2 are LGHNA and YNFKEQ. There are 16 residues in the CDR3.

This clonotype was recorded many times. The chain is built from TRBV6-1 and TRBJ1-4; the D is unclear. CDR3 length: 16 amino acids. V gave up 3 bases and J gave up 0 bases, with 11 bases separating them. Looked up from germline, CDR1 is MNHNS and CDR2 is SASEGT. The CDR3 region is CASSEYQSTTNEKLFF. The DNA for the CDR3 is TGTGCCAGCAGTGAGTACCAATCCACAACTAATGAAAAACTGTTTTTT.

V and J are TRBV6-2 or TRBV6-3 and TRBJ1-2; possible D gene TRBD1, 5 bases. The V end was cut by 6 bases, the J end by 2 bases, with 16 bases between. The germline V gene has CDR1 MNHEY and CDR2 SVGEGT. This CDR3 is 15 amino acids long. The CDR3 is CASRAPGRGNYGYTF. The CDR3 bases are TGTGCCAGCAGAGCCCCGGGACGAGGGAACTATGGCTACACCTTC.

There are a few counts of this clonotype. Its ends do not fully match the called genes, so a read error is possible. The chain recombines TRBV6-7 with TRBJ2-3, with D possibly called TRBD1 or TRBD2 (5 bases each). Being an ORF, TRBV6-7 has a function that is uncertain. The CDR3 loop spans 22 amino acids. The CDR3 sequence is CASSHSSRRKGIAARGSDTQYF. CDR3 in DNA: TGTGCCAGCAGTCACTCGTCCCGCAGAAAGGGGATTGCCGCTCGAGGGTCAGATACGCAGTATTTT.